Below, one T cell receptor (beta chain) is given with its context. This entry comes from a study of blood T cell repertoires in COVID-19. Across the whole study: Some COVID-19 samples were acute and others convalescent; all came from the United States, Italy and Spain. The analysed material was cDNA or gDNA that came from T cells, B-cell-depleted T cells, or PBMCs.

The assay was immunoSEQ multiplex PCR, and TCRdb's table has in-frame clones only and misses some. The sample lists about 310,000 clones, about 91% occurring once. Germline trimming cut 0 bases from V and 0 bases from J; bases unmatched to any gene: 7. The germline V gene encodes CDR1 GTSNPN and CDR2 SVGIG (reference sequence). CDR3 size: 17 residues. This TCR was recovered from a woman aged 40 to 50 who had recovered from COVID-19. Input material: PBMCs or T cells enriched from blood (not recorded which). This chain connects TRBV30 to TRBJ2-7; 11 bases map to TRBD2. The CDR3 bases are TGTGCCTGGAGTGTTTCGGTAGCGGGGGGGATCTCCTACGAGCAGTACTTC. It translates to CAWSVSVAGGISYEQYF.